The 15 T cell receptor beta chains below come from one sample, sequenced in a study of blood T cell repertoires in COVID-19. Measured with immunoSEQ multiplex PCR; TCRdb has only the in-frame clones, and not every one. The sample shows around 300,000 clones, 90% of them seen only once. What was sequenced was PBMCs or T cells enriched from blood (not recorded which). The receptors stem from a woman aged 18 to 35 with acute COVID-19.

This clone appeared a single time. The V and J genes are TRBV19 and TRBJ1-5; D might be TRBD1 (5 bases). Between the trimmed V and J ends, which lost 6 bases and 6 bases, there was a span of 18 bases. The germline V gene has CDR1 LNHDA and CDR2 SQIVND (reference sequence). The CDR3 length is 15 residues. CDR3 protein: CASRWGLGGSQPQHF. The CDR3, as DNA: TGTGCCAGTAGATGGGGCCTCGGGGGAAGTCAGCCCCAGCATTTT.

The count of this clone is one. The V gene is TRBV24-1, the J gene TRBJ1-1; D call uncertain. This CDR3 is 15 amino acids long. V was cut by 3 bases and J by 1 base, with 11 bases left in between. Germline CDR1 KGHDR, CDR2 SFDVKD. CDR3 sequence: CATSDPSGSNTEAFF. DNA of the CDR3: TGTGCCACCAGTGATCCCTCGGGATCGAACACTGAAGCTTTCTTT.

This clone has only a few counts. The chain has TRBV19 and TRBJ1-1; 8 bases align to TRBD1. V trimming: 6 bases; J trimming: 6 bases; junction bases outside the gene matches: 3. CDR1 is LNHDA and CDR2 is SQIVND in the germline V gene (reference sequence). This CDR3 region has 12 residues. CDR3 sequence: CASRMDRAEAFF. CDR3 nucleotide sequence: TGTGCCAGTAGGATGGACAGGGCTGAAGCTTTCTTT. The whole variable domain, remainder taken from reference TRBV19 and TRBJ1-1, is DGGITQSPKYLFRKEGQNVTLSCEQNLNHDAMYWYRQDPGQGLRLIYYSQIVNDFQKGDIAEGYSVSREKKESFPLTVTSAQKNPTAFYLCASRMDRAEAFFGQGTRLTVV.

This chain links TRBV6-2 or TRBV6-3 with TRBJ1-2; TRBD1 matches at 7 bases. The V gene's germline CDR1 is MNHEY and CDR2 SVGEGT. Trimming took 4 bases from V and 2 from J; bases not matched to a gene: 4. CDR3 length: 14 residues. In DNA form, the CDR3 reads TGTGCCAGCAGTTTACAGGGGTTGAACTATGGCTACACCTTC. Encoded protein: CASSLQGLNYGYTF.

The table lists this clone with a few counts. The J gene is TRBJ1-1, the V gene TRBV28, with TRBD1 as a possible D gene (5 bases). This CDR3 spans 11 amino acids. The V end lost 6 bases, the J end lost 4 bases, and 6 bases lay between the germline ends. CDR1 and CDR2 (germline): MDHEN, SYDVKM. The CDR3 bases are TGTGCCAGCAGAAGGGGCACTGAAGCTTTCTTT. It is translated as CASRRGTEAFF.

V and J are TRBV27 and TRBJ2-1; 10 bases are a match to TRBD2. V lost 8 bases, J lost 5 bases, and 3 bases stayed unmatched. CDR1 MNHEY and CDR2 SMNVEV come from the germline V gene (reference sequence). The CDR3 is 13 amino acids. CDR3 protein: CASGLADHNEQFF. The CDR3 coding sequence is TGTGCCAGCGGACTAGCGGACCACAATGAGCAGTTCTTC.

The chain carries TRBV29-1 and TRBJ1-4; tentative D call: TRBD1 (6 bases). V was trimmed by 4 bases and J by 7 bases, leaving 13 bases between them. This CDR3 comprises 13 residues. Germline V gene lookup returns CDR1 SQVTM and CDR2 ANQGSEA. This CDR3 is CSVGATGIEKLFF. DNA of the CDR3: TGCAGCGTTGGGGCCACAGGGATTGAAAAACTGTTTTTT.

The chain combines TRBV7-6 with TRBJ1-1; D might be TRBD1 (5 bases). Trimming left V 7 bases short and J 6 bases short, with 21 bases between. From germline, CDR1 is SGHVS and CDR2 FNYEAQ. The CDR3 runs to 15 residues. This CDR3 is CASTLGWGEGAEAFF. In DNA form, the CDR3 reads TGTGCCAGCACCCTAGGATGGGGGGAAGGGGCTGAAGCTTTCTTT.

This sequence joins TRBV15 and TRBJ2-1, with 13 bases fitting TRBD2. Germline values: CDR1 LNHNV, CDR2 YYDKDF (reference sequence). The V and J ends lost 0 bases and 10 bases, in that order; junction bases with no gene match: 6. The CDR3 length is 16 residues. The CDR3 spells CATSREGLAGEREQFF. CDR3 nucleotide sequence: TGTGCCACCAGCAGAGAAGGACTAGCGGGAGAACGGGAGCAGTTCTTC.

This rearrangement joins TRBV7-9 to TRBJ1-1, with D maybe TRBD1 (6 bases). Trimming removed 5 bases from V and 7 bases from J, with 17 bases in between. This CDR3 comprises 14 residues. Germline CDR1 reads SEHNR; CDR2 reads FQNEAQ (reference sequence). The CDR3 bases are TGTGCCAGCAGCCGACAGGAACCCCACGGTGAAGCTTTCTTT. It translates to CASSRQEPHGEAFF.

This chain's CDR3 is CASSLDSPGNTIYF. The CDR3 DNA reads as TGTGCCAGCAGTCTAGACAGTCCCGGAAACACCATATATTTT. The chain links TRBV28 to TRBJ1-3, with D perhaps TRBD1 (5 bases). The CDR3 spans 14 residues. The V end lost 5 bases, the J end lost 4 bases, and 12 bases lay between the germline ends. Germline-derived CDR1 and CDR2 are MDHEN and SYDVKM. The variable domain in full, with the rest retrieved from reference TRBV28 and TRBJ1-3, is DVKVTQSSRYLVKRTGEKVFLECVQDMDHENMFWYRQDPGLGLRLIYFSYDVKMKEKGDIPEGYSVSREKKERFSLILESASTNQTSMYLCASSLDSPGNTIYFGEGSWLTVV.

This chain links TRBV7-9 with TRBJ2-3, with 8 positions matching TRBD1. Germline CDR1 is SEHNR and CDR2 is FQNEAQ (reference sequence). This CDR3 spans 16 amino acids. V trimming: 5 bases; J trimming: 6 bases; junction bases outside the gene matches: 13. The CDR3 loop reads CASSARTGRDRDTQYF. CDR3 nucleotide sequence: TGTGCCAGCAGCGCCCGGACAGGGCGGGATAGGGATACGCAGTATTTT. Using reference TRBV7-9 and TRBJ2-3 for the parts outside the CDR3, the full variable domain is DTGVSQNPRHKITKRGQNVTFRCDPISEHNRLYWYRQTLGQGPEFLTYFQNEAQLEKSRLLSDRFSAERPKGSFSTLEIQRTEQGDSAMYLCASSARTGRDRDTQYFGPGTRLTVL.

This clone was picked up one time. CDR3 nucleotide sequence: TGTGCCAGCACCCGCGGGGCTAGCGGGGCGTCCACCCCGGATACGCAGTATTTT. Translating it yields CASTRGASGASTPDTQYF. V and J are TRBV27 and TRBJ2-3, with TRBD2 matching 9 bases. The germline V gene encodes CDR1 MNHEY and CDR2 SMNVEV (reference sequence). The CDR3 has 18 residues. V lost 7 bases to trimming and J lost 6 bases; unmatched junction nucleotides: 20.

The rearrangement joins TRBV9 to TRBJ1-6, with TRBD1 matching over 9 bases. The CDR3 has 15 amino acids. Germline V gene sequence: CDR1 SGDLS, CDR2 YYNGEE. J was trimmed by 7 bases and V by 2 bases; bases with no gene match: 4. The chain's CDR3 is CASSVGTGLNSPLHF. The CDR3 bases are TGTGCCAGCAGCGTCGGGACAGGGCTGAATTCACCCCTCCACTTT.

The chain carries TRBV6-2 or TRBV6-3 and TRBJ2-1; 7 nucleotides match TRBD2. Trimming took 5 bases from V and 4 from J; bases not matched to a gene: 2. The CDR3 runs 13 residues. The germline V gene has CDR1 MNHEY and CDR2 SVGEGT. The CDR3 DNA is TGTGCCAGCAGTGCTAGCGGATACAATGAGCAGTTCTTC. This encodes CASSASGYNEQFF.